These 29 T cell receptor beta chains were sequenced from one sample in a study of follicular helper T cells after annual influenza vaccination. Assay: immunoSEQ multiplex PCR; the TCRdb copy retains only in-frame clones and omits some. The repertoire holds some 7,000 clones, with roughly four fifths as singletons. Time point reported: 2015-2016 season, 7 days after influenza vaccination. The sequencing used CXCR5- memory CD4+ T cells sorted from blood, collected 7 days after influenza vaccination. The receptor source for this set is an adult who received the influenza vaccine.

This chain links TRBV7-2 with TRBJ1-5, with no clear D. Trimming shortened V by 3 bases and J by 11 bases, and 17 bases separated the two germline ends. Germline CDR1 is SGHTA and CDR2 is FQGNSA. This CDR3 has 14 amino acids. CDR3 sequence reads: CASSFLAGPDSQHF. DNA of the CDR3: TGTGCCAGCAGCTTCTTGGCAGGTCCCGATTCCCAGCATTTT.

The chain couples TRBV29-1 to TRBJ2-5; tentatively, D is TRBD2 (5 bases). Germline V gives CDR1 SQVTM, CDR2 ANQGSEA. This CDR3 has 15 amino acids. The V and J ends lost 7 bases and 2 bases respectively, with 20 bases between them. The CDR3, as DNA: TGCAGCGCGAACCCCACCAAGGGAGTACAAGAGACCCAGTACTTC. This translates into CSANPTKGVQETQYF.

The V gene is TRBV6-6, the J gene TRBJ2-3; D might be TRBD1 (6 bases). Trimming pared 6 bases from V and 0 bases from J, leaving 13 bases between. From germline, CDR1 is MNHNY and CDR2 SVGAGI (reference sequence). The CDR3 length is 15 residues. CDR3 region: CASRNRAPSTDTQYF. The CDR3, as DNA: TGTGCCAGCAGAAACAGGGCCCCTAGCACAGATACGCAGTATTTT.

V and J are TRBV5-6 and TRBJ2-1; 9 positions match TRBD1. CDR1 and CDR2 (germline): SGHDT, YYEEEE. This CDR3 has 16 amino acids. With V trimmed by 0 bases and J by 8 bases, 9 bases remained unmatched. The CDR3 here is CASSLAGRQGVYEQFF. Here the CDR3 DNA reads TGTGCCAGCAGCTTGGCGGGGAGACAGGGGGTTTATGAGCAGTTCTTC.

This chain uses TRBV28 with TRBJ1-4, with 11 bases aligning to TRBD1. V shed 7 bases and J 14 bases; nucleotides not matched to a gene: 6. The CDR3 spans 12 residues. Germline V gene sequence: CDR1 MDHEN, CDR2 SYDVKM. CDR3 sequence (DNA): TGTGCCAGCACCCAGGACAGGGGGCGGCTGTTTTTT. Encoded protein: CASTQDRGRLFF.

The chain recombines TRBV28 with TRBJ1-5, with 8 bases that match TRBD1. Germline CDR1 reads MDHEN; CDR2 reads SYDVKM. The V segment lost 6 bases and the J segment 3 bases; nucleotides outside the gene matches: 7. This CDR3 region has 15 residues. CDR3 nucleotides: TGTGCCAGCAGCCGGAGACAGGGGCCCAATCAGCCCCAGCATTTT. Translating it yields CASSRRQGPNQPQHF. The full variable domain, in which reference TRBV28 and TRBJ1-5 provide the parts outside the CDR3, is DVKVTQSSRYLVKRTGEKVFLECVQDMDHENMFWYRQDPGLGLRLIYFSYDVKMKEKGDIPEGYSVSREKKERFSLILESASTNQTSMYLCASSRRQGPNQPQHFGDGTRLSIL.

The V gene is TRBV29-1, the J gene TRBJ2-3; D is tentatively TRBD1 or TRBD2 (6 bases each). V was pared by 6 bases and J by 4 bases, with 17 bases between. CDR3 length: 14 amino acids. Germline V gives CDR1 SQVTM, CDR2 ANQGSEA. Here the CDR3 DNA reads TGCAGCGTCTTAGGGGGGTATCGGCCAGATACGCAGTATTTT. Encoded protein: CSVLGGYRPDTQYF.

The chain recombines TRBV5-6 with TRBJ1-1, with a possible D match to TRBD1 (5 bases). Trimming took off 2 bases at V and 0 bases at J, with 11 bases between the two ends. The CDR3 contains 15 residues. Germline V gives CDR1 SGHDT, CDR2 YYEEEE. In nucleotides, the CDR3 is TGTGCCAGCAGCTTTCTCAGGGATATGAACACTGAAGCTTTCTTT. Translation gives CASSFLRDMNTEAFF.

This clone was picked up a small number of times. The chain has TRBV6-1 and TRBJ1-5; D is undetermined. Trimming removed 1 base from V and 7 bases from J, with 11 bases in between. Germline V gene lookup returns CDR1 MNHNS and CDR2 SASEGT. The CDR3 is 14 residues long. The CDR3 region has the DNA TGTGCCAGCAGTGAAGGGGGAGGGAGGCAGCCCCAGCATTTT. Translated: CASSEGGGRQPQHF.

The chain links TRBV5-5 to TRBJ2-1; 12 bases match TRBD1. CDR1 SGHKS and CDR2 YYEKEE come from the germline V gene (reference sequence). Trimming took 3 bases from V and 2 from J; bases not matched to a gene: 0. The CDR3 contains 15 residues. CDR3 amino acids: CASSWDRGPYNEQFF. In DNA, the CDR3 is TGTGCCAGCAGCTGGGACAGGGGGCCCTACAATGAGCAGTTCTTC.

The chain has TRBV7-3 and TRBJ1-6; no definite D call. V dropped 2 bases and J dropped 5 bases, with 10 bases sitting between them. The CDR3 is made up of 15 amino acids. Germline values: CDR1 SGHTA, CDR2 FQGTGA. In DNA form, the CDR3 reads TGTGCCAGCAGCTTAGGCAGGCCTAATAATTCACCCCTCCACTTT. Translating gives CASSLGRPNNSPLHF.

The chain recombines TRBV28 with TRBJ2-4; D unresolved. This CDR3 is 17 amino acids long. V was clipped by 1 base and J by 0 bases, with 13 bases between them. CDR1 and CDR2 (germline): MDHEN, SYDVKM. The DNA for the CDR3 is TGTGCCAGCAGTTTATTTTACCAGCAAGGAGCCAAAAACATTCAGTACTTC. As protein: CASSLFYQQGAKNIQYF.

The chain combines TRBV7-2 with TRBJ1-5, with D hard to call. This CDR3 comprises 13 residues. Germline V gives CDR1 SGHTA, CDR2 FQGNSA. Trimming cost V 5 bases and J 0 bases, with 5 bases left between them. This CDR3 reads CASSPSSNQPQHF. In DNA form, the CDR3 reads TGTGCCAGCAGCCCGAGTAGCAATCAGCCCCAGCATTTT.

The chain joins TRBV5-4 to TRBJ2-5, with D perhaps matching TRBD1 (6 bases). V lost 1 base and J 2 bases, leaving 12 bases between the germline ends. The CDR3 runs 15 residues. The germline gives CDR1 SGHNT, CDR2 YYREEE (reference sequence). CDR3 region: CASSLMGAQQETQYF. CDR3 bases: TGTGCCAGCAGCTTGATGGGGGCGCAACAAGAGACCCAGTACTTC.

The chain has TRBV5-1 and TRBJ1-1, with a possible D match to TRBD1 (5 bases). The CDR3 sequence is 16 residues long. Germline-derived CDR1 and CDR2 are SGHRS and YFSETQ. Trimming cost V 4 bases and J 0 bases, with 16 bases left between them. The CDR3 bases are TGCGCCAGCAGCGCCTCCGGGGCCTCACTGAACACTGAAGCTTTCTTT. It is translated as CASSASGASLNTEAFF.

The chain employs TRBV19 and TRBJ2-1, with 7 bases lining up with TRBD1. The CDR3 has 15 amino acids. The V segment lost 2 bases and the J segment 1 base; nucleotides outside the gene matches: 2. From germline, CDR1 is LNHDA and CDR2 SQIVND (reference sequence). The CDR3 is CASSISQGSYNEQFF. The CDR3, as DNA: TGTGCCAGTAGTATATCACAGGGGTCCTACAATGAGCAGTTCTTC.

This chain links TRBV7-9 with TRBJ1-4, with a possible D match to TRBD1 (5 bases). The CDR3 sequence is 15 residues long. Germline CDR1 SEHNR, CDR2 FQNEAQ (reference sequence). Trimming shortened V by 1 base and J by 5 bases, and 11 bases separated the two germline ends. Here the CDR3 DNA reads TGTGCCAGCAGCTTAGGAGCAGGGATAAATGAAAAACTGTTTTTT. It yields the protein CASSLGAGINEKLFF.

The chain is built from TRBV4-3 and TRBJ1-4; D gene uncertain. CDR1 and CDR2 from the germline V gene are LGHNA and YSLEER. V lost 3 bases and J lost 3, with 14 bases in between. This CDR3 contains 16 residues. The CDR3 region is CASSQTPPGPNEKLFF. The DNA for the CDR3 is TGCGCCAGCAGCCAGACCCCACCGGGCCCTAATGAAAAACTGTTTTTT.

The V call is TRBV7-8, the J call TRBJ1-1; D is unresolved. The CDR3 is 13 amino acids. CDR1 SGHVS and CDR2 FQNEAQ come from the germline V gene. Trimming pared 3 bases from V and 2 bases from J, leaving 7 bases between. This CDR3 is CASSLTGNTEAFF. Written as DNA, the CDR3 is TGTGCCAGCAGCTTGACGGGAAACACTGAAGCTTTCTTT. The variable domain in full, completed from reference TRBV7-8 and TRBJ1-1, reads GAGVSQSPRYKVAKRGQDVALRCDPISGHVSLFWYQQALGQGPEFLTYFQNEAQLDKSGLPSDRFFAERPEGSVSTLKIQRTQQEDSAVYLCASSLTGNTEAFFGQGTRLTVV.

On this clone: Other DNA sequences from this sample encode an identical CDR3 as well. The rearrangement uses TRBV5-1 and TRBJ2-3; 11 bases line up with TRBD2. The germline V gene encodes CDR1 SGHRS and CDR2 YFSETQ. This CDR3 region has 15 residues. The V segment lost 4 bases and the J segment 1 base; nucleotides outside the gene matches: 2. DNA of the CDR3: TGCGCCAGCAGCCTGGGACTAGCGGGCACAGATACGCAGTATTTT. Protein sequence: CASSLGLAGTDTQYF.

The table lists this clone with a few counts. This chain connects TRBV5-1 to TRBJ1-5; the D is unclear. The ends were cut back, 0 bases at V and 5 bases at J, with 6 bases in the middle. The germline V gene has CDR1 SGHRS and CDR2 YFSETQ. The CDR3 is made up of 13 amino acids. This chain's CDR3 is CASSLAGDQPQHF. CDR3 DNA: TGCGCCAGCAGCTTGGCCGGTGATCAGCCCCAGCATTTT.

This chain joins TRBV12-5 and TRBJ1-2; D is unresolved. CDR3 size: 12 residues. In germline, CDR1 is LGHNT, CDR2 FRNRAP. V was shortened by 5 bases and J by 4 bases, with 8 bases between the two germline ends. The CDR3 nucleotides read TGTGCTAGTGGTGCGGGGTCCTATGGCTACACCTTC. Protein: CASGAGSYGYTF.

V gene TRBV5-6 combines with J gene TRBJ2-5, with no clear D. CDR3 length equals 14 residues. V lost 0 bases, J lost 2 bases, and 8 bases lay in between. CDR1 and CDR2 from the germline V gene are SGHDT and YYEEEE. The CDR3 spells CASSLAGLQETQYF. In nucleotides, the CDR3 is TGTGCCAGCAGCTTGGCCGGCCTTCAAGAGACCCAGTACTTC.

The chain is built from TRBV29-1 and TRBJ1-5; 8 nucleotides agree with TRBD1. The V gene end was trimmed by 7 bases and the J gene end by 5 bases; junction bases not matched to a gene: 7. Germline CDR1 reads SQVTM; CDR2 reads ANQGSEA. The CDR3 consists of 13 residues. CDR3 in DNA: TGCAGCGGAACGACAGGGGATCATCAGCCCCAGCATTTT. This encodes CSGTTGDHQPQHF.

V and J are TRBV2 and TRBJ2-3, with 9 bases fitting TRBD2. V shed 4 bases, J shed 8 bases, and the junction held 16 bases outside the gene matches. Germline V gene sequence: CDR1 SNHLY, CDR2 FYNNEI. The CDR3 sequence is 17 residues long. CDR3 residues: CASSAQGRMLSGGTQYF. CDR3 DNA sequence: TGTGCCAGCAGTGCTCAGGGACGGATGCTTAGCGGGGGTACGCAGTATTTT.

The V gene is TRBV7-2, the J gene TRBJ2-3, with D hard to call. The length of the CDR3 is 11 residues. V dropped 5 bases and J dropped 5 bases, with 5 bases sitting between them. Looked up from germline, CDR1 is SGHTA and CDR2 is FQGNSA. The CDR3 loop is CASSPVDTQYF. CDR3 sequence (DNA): TGTGCCAGCAGCCCCGTAGATACGCAGTATTTT.

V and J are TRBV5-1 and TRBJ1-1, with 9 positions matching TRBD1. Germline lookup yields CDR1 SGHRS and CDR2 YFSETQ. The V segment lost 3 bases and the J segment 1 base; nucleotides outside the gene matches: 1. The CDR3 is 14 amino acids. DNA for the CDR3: TGCGCCAGCAGCTCGGGACAGGGGAACACTGAAGCTTTCTTT. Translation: CASSSGQGNTEAFF.

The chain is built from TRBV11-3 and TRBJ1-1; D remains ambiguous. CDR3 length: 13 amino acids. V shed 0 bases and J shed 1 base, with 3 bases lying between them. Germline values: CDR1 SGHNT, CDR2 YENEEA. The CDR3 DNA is TGTGCCAGCAGCTTAGAGACGAACACTGAAGCTTTCTTT. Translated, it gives CASSLETNTEAFF. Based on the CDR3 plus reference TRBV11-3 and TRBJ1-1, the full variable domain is EAGVVQSPRYKIIEKKQPVAFWCNPISGHNTLYWYLQNLGQGPELLIRYENEEAVDDSQLPKDRFSAERLKGVDSTLKIQPAELGDSAVYLCASSLETNTEAFFGQGTRLTVV.

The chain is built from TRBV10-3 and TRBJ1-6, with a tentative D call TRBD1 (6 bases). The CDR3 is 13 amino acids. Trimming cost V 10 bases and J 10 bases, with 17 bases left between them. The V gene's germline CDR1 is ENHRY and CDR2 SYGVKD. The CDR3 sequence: CASRGGGGSPLHF. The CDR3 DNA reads TGTGCCAGCCGAGGGGGGGGCGGGTCACCCCTCCACTTT.